This TCR beta chain was identified in a study of cytomegalovirus exposure and HLA in healthy donors. Between the trimmed V and J ends, which lost 1 base and 5 bases, there was a span of 14 bases. There are 15 residues in the CDR3. Per the germline V gene, CDR1 is LNHNV and CDR2 is YYDKDF (reference sequence). 13 Jbeta primers and 60 Vbeta primers were used for the PCR. Sequencing was performed with immunoSEQ multiplex PCR; in TCRdb, only in-frame clones are kept and a portion is missing. This table has 100,000 to 120,000 clones, 67% appearing once. This chain joins TRBV15 and TRBJ1-2; D gene unclear. The sample was PBMCs. The TCR was taken from a young man in good health and CMV-seropositive. This chain's CDR3 is CATSRGRWGGYGYTF. The CDR3 nucleotides are TGTGCCACCAGCAGAGGCCGCTGGGGAGGGTATGGCTACACCTTC.